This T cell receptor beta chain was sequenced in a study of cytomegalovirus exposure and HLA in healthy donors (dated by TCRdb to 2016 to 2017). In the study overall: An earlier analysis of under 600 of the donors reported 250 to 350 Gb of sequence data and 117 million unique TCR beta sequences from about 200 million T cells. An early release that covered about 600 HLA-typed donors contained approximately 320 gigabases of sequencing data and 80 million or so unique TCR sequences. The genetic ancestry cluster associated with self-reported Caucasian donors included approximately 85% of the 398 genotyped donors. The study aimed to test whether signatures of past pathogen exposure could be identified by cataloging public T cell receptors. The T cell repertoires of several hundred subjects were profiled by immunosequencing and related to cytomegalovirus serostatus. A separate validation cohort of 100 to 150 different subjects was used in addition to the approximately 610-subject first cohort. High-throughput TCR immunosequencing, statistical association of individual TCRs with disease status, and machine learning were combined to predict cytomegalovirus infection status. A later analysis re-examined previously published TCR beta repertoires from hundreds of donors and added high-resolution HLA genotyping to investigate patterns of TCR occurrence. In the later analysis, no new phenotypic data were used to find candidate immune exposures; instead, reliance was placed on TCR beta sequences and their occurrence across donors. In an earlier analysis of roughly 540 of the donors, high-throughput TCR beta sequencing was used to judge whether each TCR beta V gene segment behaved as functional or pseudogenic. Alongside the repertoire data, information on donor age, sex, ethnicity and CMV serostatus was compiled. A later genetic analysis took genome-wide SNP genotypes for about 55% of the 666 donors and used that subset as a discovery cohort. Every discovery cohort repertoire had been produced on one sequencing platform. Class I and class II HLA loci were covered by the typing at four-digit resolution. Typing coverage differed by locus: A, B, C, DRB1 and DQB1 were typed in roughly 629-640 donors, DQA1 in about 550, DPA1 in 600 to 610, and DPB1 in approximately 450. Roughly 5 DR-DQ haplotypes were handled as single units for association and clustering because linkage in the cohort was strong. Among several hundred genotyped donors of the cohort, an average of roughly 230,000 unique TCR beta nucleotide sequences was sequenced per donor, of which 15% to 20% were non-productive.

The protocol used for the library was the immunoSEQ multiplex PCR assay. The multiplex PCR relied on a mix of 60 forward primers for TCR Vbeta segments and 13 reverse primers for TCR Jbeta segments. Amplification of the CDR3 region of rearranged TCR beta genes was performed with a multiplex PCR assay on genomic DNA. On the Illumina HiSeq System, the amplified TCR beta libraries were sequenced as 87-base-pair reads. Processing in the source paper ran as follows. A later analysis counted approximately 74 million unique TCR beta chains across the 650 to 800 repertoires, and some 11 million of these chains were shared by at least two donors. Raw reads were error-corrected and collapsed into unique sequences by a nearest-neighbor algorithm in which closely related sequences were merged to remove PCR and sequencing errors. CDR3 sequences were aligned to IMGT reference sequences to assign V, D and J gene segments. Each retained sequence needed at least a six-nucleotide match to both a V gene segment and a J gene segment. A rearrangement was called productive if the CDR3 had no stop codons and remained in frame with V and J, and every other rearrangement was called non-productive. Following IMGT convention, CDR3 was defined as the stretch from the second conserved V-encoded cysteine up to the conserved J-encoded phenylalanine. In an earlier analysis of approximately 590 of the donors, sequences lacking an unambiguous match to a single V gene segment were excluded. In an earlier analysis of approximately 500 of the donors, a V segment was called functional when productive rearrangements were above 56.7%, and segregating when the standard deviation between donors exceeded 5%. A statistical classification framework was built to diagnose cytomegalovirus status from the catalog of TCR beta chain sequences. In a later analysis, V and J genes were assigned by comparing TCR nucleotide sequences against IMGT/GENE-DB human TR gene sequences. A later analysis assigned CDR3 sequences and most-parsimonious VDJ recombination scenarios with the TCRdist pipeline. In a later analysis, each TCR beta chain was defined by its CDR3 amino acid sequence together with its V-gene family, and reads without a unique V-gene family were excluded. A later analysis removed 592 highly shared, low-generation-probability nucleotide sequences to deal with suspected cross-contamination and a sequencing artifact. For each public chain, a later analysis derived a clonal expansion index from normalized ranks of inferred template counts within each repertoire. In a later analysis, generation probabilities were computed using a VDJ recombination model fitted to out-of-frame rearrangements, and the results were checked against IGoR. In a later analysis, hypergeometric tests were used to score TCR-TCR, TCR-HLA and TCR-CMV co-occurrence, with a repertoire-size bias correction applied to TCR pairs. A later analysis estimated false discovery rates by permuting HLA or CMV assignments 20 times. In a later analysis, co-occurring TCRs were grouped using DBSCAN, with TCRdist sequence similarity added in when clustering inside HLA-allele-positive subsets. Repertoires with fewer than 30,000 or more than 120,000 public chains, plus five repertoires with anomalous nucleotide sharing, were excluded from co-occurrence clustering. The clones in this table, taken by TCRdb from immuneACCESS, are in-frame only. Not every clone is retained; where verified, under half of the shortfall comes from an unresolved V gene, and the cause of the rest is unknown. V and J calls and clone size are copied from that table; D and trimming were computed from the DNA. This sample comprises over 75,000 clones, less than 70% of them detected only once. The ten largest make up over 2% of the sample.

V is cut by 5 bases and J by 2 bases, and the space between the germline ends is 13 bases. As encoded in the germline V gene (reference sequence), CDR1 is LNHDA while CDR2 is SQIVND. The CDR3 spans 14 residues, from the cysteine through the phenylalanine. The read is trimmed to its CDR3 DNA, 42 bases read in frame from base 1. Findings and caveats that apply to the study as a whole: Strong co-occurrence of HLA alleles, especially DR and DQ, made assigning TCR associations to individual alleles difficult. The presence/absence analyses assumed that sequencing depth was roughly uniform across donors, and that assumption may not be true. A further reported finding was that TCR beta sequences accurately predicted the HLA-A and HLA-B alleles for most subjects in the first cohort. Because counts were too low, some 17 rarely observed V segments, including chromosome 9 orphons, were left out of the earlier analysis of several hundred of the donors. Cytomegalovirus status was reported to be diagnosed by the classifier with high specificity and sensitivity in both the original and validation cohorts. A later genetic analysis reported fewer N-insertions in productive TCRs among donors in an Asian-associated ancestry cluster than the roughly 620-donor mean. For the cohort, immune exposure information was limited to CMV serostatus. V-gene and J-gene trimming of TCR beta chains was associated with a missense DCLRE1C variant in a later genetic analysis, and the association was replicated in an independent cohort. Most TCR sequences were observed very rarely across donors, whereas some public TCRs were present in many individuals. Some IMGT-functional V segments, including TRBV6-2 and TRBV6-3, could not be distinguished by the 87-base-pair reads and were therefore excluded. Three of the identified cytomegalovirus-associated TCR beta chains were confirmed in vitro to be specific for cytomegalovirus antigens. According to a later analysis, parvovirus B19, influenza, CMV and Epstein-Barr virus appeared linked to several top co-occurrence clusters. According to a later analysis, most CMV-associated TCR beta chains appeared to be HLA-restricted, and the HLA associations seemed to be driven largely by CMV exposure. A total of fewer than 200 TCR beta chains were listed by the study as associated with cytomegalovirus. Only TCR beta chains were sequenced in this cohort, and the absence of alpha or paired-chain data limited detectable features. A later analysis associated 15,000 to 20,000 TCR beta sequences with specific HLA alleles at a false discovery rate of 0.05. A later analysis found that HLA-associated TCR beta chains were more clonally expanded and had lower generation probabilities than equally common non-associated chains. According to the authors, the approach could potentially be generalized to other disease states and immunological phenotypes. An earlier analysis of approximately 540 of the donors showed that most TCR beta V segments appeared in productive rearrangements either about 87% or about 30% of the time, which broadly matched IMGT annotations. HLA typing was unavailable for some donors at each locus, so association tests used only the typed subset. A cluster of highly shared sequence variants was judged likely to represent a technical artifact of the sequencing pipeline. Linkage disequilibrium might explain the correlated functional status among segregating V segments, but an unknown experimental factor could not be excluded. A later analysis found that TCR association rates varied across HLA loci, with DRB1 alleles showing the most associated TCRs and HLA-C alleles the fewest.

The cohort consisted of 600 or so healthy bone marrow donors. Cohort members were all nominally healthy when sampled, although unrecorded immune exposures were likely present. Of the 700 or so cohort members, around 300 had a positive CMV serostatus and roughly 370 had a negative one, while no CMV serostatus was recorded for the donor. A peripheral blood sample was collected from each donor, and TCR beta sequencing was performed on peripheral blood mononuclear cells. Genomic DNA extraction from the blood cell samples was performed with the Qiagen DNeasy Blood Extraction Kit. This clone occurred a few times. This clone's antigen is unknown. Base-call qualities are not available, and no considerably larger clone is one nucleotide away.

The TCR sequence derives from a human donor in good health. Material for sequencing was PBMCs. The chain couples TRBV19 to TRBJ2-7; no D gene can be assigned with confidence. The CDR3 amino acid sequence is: CASSSLWAPYEQYF. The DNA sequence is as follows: TGTGCCAGTAGTTCTCTCTGGGCCCCCTACGAGCAGTACTTC.